This T cell receptor beta chain emerged from a study of post-analysis software for immune sequencing data. Study information: Both relapsing-remitting and secondary progressive multiple sclerosis featured among the disease courses, as did progressive-relapsing multiple sclerosis.

Study-wide results and limits: Normalized Chao1 diversity was significantly reduced in patients versus controls. F measure clustering grouped samples strongly by preparation batch.

cDNA libraries of TCR beta carried unique molecular identifiers. The T cell input of roughly 0.9 to 11 million gave roughly 0.5 million cDNA molecules. TCRdb itself ran the PCR reads through MiXCR, one entry per CDR3 protein. The sample shows hundreds of thousands of distinct CDR3 sequences, approximately 60% of them seen only once. With respect to this clonotype: Antigen specificity is unknown.

The sequence came from a girl between 2 and 10 years old with multiple sclerosis. The sample taken for sequencing was blood.

CDR3 DNA: TGCAGTGCAAGACAGGGGGCGCGGAGCACAGATACGCAGTATTTT. This gives the protein CSARQGARSTDTQYF. This chain uses TRBV20-1 with TRBJ2-3; the match to TRBD1 covers 10 bases. The CDR3 has 15 amino acids. Germline CDR1 is DFQATT and CDR2 is SNEGSKA (reference sequence). Trimming at V came to 6 bases and at J to 0 bases, leaving 6 bases not matched to a gene.